The following is a T cell receptor beta chain sequence with its context. Its antigen is unidentified. The source of the sample is a study of cytomegalovirus exposure and HLA in healthy donors. Study-level points and caveats: The Asian-associated ancestry cluster reportedly had fewer N-insertions than the roughly 670-donor mean in a later analysis. Sequencing had likely introduced a cluster of highly shared sequence variants as an artifact.

The length of the CDR3 is 17 residues. The V gene's germline CDR1 is LNHNV and CDR2 YYDKDF (reference sequence). Trimming left V 0 bases short and J 8 bases short, with 20 bases between. PCR was performed using 60 Vbeta and 13 Jbeta primers. Data came from immunoSEQ multiplex PCR; TCRdb stores just in-frame clones and leaves some out. The sample shows about 170,000 clones, under 80% of them seen only once. This TCR was recovered from a female donor in good health and CMV-seronegative. The V call is TRBV15, the J call TRBJ2-1; a weak D match, TRBD2 (6 bases). Sequenced input: PBMCs. In DNA, the CDR3 is TGTGCCACCAGCAGAGAACAAGGGAGACTAGGCAGGGATGAGCAGTTCTTC. It is translated as CATSREQGRLGRDEQFF. Combining the CDR3 with reference TRBV15 and TRBJ2-1 gives the whole variable domain DAMVIQNPRYQVTQFGKPVTLSCSQTLNHNVMYWYQQKSSQAPKLLFHYYDKDFNNEADTPDNFQSRRPNTSFCFLDIRSPGLGDTAMYLCATSREQGRLGRDEQFFGPGTRLTVL.